The present T cell receptor beta chain was sequenced within a study of control samples from healthy donors and cancer patients. Libraries were prepared by immunoSEQ multiplex PCR; TCRdb keeps only in-frame clonotypes and omits some of them. In the table there are about 190,000 clones, about 91% of which are singletons. The CDR3 runs 14 residues. V lost 1 base, J lost 9 bases, and 15 bases lay in between. The germline CDR1 and CDR2 sequences are SGHTA and FQGNSA. Sequencing input: blood. J is TRBJ1-2 and V is TRBV7-2; a possible D gene is TRBD1 (5 bases). This sequence originates from a man aged 25 to 40 in good health. CDR3 nucleotides: TGTGCCAGCAGCTTAGACAGGCGGCAAGAGAGCTACACCTTC. It specifies CASSLDRRQESYTF.